Below are 5 T cell receptor beta chains sequenced from a single sample in a study of cytomegalovirus exposure and HLA in healthy donors (dated 2017 in TCRdb). Libraries came from the immunoSEQ multiplex PCR assay. The multiplex PCR relied on a mix of 60 forward primers for TCR Vbeta segments and 13 reverse primers for TCR Jbeta segments. Imported from immuneACCESS, the table was reduced by TCRdb to in-frame sequences with V and J called. These copies leave out some clones; in studies compared against another copy, an unresolved V gene accounts for under half, and the cause of the remainder is not known. The sample yields 140,000 to 150,000 clones; more than 60% were counted once. The top ten clonotypes cover approximately 6.5% of the sample. Sequencing input: PBMCs. The receptor source for this set is an older woman in good health and CMV-seronegative.

This chain links TRBV7-2 with TRBJ2-7, with TRBD2 matching over 11 bases. The J segment lost 6 bases and the V segment lost 0 bases, leaving 4 bases of the junction unmatched. The CDR3 length is 15 residues. Germline loops: CDR1 SGHTA, CDR2 FQGNSA. The CDR3 nucleotides are TGTGCCAGCAGCTTAGCACTAGCGGGAGTGGGCGAGCAGTACTTC. Translated, it gives CASSLALAGVGEQYF.

This clone was observed a handful of times. V gene TRBV19 combines with J gene TRBJ2-1; 8 positions agree with TRBD2. V shed 5 bases and J 15 bases; nucleotides not matched to a gene: 12. The germline gives CDR1 LNHDA, CDR2 SQIVND (reference sequence). CDR3 length: 13 residues. The CDR3 DNA is TGTGCCAGTAGTTCGGACAGAAGCGGGAGTCGGTTCTTC. It codes for CASSSDRSGSRFF.

The chain carries TRBV7-9 and TRBJ2-2; TRBD2 matches at 7 bases. V lost 2 bases, J lost 4 bases, and 1 base stayed unmatched. In germline, CDR1 is SEHNR, CDR2 FQNEAQ (reference sequence). This CDR3 comprises 14 residues. CDR3 protein: CASSLSGITGELFF. DNA of the CDR3: TGTGCCAGCAGCTTAAGCGGGATCACCGGGGAGCTGTTTTTT.

This chain uses TRBV6-7 with TRBJ2-2, with 9 bases lining up with TRBD2. TRBV6-7 is placed among ORFs of uncertain function. The trim removed 5 bases at V and 4 bases at J, leaving 8 bases unmatched. The CDR3 has 16 residues. The CDR3: CASSRWLAGSTGELFF. CDR3 in DNA: TGTGCCAGCAGTAGGTGGCTAGCGGGAAGCACCGGGGAGCTGTTTTTT.

The rearrangement uses TRBV29-1 and TRBJ2-5; tentative D call: TRBD2 (6 bases). The CDR3 spans 13 residues. Germline assignment: CDR1 SQVTM and CDR2 ANQGSEA. Trimming took off 7 bases at V and 4 bases at J, with 16 bases between the two ends. CDR3 sequence reads: CSAGGQAGETQYF. The CDR3 DNA sequence: TGCAGCGCCGGAGGGCAGGCGGGAGAGACCCAGTACTTC.